In this sample, the clone carrying this T cell receptor (beta chain) turned up once. The data belong to a study of blood T cell repertoires in COVID-19. Assay: immunoSEQ multiplex PCR; the TCRdb copy retains only in-frame clones and omits some. In the table there are under 350,000 clones, around 86% of which are singletons. The CDR3 contains 12 residues. Trimming cost V 5 bases and J 0 bases, with 3 bases left between them. The germline V gene has CDR1 SGHAT and CDR2 FQNNGV. The sample taken for sequencing was peripheral blood. The genes are TRBV11-2 and TRBJ2-3; D gene unclear. This receptor was identified in a human donor in a cohort sampled during active COVID-19. CDR3 coding DNA: TGTGCCAGCAGCCCTAGCACAGATACGCAGTATTTT. Its protein is CASSPSTDTQYF. The full variable domain, completed using reference TRBV11-2 and TRBJ2-3, is EAGVAQSPRYKIIEKRQSVAFWCNPISGHATLYWYQQILGQGPKLLIQFQNNGVVDDSQLPKDRFSAERLKGVDSTLKIQPAKLEDSAVYLCASSPSTDTQYFGPGTRLTVL.